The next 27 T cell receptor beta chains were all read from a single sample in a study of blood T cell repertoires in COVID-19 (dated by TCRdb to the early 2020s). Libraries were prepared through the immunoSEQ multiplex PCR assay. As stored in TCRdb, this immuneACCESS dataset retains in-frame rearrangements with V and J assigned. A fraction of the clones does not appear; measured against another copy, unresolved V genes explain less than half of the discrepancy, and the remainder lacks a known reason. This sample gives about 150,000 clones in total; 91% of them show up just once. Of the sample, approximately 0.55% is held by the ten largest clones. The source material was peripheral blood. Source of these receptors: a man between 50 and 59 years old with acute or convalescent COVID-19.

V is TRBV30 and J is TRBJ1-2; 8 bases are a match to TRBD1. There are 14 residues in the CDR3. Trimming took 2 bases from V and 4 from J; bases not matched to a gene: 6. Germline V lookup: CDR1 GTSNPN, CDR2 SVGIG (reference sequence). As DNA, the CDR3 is TGTGCCTGGAGTTTAAACAGGGGGACCTATGGCTACACCTTC. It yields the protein CAWSLNRGTYGYTF.

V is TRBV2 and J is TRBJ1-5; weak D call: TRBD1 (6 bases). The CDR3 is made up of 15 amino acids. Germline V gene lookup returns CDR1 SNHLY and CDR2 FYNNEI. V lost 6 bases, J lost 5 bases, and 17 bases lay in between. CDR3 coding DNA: TGTGCCAGCAGATCAAACACAGGGCTCGATCAGCCCCAGCATTTT. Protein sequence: CASRSNTGLDQPQHF.

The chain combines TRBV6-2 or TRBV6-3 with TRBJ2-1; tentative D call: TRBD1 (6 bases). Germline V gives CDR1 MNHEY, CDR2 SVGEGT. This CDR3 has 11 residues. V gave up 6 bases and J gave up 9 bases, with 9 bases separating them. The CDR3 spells CASSPGVEQFF. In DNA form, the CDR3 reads TGTGCCAGCAGCCCAGGGGTTGAGCAGTTCTTC.

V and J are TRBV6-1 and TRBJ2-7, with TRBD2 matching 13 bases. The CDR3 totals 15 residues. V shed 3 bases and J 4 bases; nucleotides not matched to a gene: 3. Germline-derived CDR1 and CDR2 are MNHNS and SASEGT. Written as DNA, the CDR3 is TGTGCCAGCAGTGAGGGGACTAGCGGGACTTACGAGCAGTACTTC. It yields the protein CASSEGTSGTYEQYF.

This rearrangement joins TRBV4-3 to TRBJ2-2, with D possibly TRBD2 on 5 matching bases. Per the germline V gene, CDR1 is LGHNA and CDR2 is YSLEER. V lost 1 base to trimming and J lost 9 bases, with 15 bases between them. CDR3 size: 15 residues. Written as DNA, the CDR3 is TGCGCCAGCAGCCAAGTAAGGGCGGCGGGTTGGGAGCTGTTTTTT. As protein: CASSQVRAAGWELFF.

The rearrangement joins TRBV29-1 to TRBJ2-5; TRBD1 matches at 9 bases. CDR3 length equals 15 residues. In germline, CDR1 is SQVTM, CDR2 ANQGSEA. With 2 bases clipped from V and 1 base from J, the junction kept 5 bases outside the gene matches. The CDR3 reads CSVERTGEAQETQYF. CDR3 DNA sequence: TGCAGCGTTGAAAGGACAGGGGAGGCCCAAGAGACCCAGTACTTC. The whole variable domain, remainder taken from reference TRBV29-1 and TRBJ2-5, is SAVISQKPSRDICQRGTSLTIQCQVDSQVTMMFWYRQQPGQSLTLIATANQGSEATYESGFVIDKFPISRPNLTFSTLTVSNMSPEDSSIYLCSVERTGEAQETQYFGPGTRLLVL.

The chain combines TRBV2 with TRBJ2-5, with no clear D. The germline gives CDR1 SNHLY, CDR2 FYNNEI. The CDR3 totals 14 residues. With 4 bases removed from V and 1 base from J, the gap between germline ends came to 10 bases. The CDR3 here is CASSGGGGQETQYF. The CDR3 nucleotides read TGTGCCAGCAGTGGAGGCGGTGGCCAAGAGACCCAGTACTTC.

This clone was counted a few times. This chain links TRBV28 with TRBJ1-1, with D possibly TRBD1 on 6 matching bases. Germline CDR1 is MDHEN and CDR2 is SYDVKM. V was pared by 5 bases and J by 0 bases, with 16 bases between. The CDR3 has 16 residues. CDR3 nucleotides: TGTGCCAGCAGTCCCCGGCCGGGACATTTGAACACTGAAGCTTTCTTT. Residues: CASSPRPGHLNTEAFF. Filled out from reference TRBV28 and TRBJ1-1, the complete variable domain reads DVKVTQSSRYLVKRTGEKVFLECVQDMDHENMFWYRQDPGLGLRLIYFSYDVKMKEKGDIPEGYSVSREKKERFSLILESASTNQTSMYLCASSPRPGHLNTEAFFGQGTRLTVV.

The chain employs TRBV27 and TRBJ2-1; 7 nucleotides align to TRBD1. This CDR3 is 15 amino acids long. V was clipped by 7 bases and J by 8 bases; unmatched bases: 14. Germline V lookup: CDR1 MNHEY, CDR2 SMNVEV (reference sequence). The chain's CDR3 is CASKSLGTVPYEQFF. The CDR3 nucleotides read TGTGCCAGCAAGAGTCTAGGGACAGTTCCCTATGAGCAGTTCTTC.

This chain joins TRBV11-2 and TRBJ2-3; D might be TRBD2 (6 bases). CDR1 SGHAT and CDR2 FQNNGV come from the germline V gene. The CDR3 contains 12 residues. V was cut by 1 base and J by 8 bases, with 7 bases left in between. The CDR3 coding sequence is TGTGCCAGCAGCTTAGTCGGGGGTACGCAGTATTTT. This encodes CASSLVGGTQYF.

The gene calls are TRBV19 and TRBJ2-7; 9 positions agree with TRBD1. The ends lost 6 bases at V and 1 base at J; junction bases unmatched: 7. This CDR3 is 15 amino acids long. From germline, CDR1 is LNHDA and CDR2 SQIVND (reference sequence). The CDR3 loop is CASRDRDRASYEQYF. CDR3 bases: TGTGCCAGTAGGGACCGGGACAGGGCTTCCTACGAGCAGTACTTC.

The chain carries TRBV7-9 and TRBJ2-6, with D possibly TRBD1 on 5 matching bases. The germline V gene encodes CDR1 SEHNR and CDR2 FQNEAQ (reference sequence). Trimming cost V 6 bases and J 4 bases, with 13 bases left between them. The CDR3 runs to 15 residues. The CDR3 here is CASSSAGIGANVLTF. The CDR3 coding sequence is TGTGCCAGCAGTTCCGCAGGGATCGGGGCCAACGTCCTGACTTTC.

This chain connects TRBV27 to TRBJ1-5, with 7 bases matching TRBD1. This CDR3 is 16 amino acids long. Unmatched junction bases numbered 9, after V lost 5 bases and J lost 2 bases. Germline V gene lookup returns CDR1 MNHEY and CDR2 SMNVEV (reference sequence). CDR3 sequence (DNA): TGTGCCAGCAGTCAAGGGACAGAGCTTCGCAATCAGCCCCAGCATTTT. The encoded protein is CASSQGTELRNQPQHF.

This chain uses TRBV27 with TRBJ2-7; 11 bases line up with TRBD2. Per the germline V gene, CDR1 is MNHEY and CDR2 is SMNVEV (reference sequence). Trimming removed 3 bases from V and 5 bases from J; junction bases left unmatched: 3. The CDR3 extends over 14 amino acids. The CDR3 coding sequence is TGTGCCAGCAGTTTTTTAGCGGGAGGGAACGAGCAGTACTTC. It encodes CASSFLAGGNEQYF.

The CDR3 DNA sequence: TGTGCCAGCTCACCGAGGCAGCAAGAGACCCAGTACTTC. Protein product: CASSPRQQETQYF. This chain uses TRBV18 with TRBJ2-5; no clear D. This CDR3 is 13 amino acids long. V was clipped by 3 bases and J by 2 bases, with 7 bases between them. Germline loops: CDR1 KGHSH, CDR2 LQKENI. Using reference TRBV18 and TRBJ2-5 for the parts outside the CDR3, the full variable domain is NAGVMQNPRHLVRRRGQEARLRCSPMKGHSHVYWYRQLPEEGLKFMVYLQKENIIDESGMPKERFSAEFPKEGPSILRIQQVVRGDSAAYFCASSPRQQETQYFGPGTRLLVL.

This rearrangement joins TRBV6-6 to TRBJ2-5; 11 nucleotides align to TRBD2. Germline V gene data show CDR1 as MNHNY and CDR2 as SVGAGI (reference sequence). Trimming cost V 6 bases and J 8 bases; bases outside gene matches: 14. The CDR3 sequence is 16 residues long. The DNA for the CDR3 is TGTGCCAGCAGCCCCCCCCTAGCGGGAGGACGCTCAACCCAGTACTTC. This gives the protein CASSPPLAGGRSTQYF.

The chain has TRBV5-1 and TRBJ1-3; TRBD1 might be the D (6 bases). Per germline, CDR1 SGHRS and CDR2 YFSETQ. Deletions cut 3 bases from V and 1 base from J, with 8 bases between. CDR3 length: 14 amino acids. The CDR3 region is CASSWGPSGNTIYF. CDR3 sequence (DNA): TGCGCCAGCAGCTGGGGGCCTTCTGGAAACACCATATATTTT.

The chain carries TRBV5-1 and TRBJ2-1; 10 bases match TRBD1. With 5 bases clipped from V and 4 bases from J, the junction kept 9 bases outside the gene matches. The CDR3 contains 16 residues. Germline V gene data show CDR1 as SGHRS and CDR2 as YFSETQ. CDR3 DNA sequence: TGCGCCAGCAGACACCCCCAGGACAGGGGGTACAATGAGCAGTTCTTC. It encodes CASRHPQDRGYNEQFF.

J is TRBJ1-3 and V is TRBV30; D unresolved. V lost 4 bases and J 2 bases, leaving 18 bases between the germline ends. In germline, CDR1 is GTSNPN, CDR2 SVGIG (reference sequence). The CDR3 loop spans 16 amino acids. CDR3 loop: CAWNLAQTFTGNTIYF. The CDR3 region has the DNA TGTGCCTGGAACCTCGCCCAGACATTCACTGGAAACACCATATATTTT.

The CDR3 sequence: CASSFALVTWYF. CDR3 in DNA: TGTGCCAGCAGTTTTGCCTTGGTGACATGGTACTTC. V usage is TRBV28 and J usage is TRBJ2-4, with D unclear. This CDR3 has 12 amino acids. Trimming pared 3 bases from V and 15 bases from J, leaving 15 bases between. The germline V gene encodes CDR1 MDHEN and CDR2 SYDVKM.

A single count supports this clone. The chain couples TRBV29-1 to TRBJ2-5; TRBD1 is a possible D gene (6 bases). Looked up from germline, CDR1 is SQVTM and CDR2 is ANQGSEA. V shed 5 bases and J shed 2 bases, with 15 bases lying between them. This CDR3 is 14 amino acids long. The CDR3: CSVLGRGRQETQYF. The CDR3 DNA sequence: TGCAGCGTTTTAGGCAGGGGACGGCAAGAGACCCAGTACTTC.

The CDR3 coding sequence is TGTGCCAGCAGCACCGGTGCCGGTGGAGCCAAAAACATTCAGTACTTC. Amino acid sequence: CASSTGAGGAKNIQYF. J is TRBJ2-4 and V is TRBV5-4; no clear D. The CDR3 consists of 16 residues. V dropped 4 bases and J dropped 0 bases, with 14 bases sitting between them. Germline-derived CDR1 and CDR2 are SGHNT and YYREEE (reference sequence).

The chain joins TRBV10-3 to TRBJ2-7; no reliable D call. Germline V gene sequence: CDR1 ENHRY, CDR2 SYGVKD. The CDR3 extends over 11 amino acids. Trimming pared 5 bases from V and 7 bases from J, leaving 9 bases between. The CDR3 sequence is CAISPEYEQYF. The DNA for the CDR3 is TGTGCCATCAGTCCGGAGTATGAGCAGTACTTC.

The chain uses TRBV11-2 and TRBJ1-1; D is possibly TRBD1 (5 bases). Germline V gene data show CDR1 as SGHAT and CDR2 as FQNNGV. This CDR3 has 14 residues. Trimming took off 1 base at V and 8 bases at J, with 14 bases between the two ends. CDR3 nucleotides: TGTGCCAGCAGCTTAGCTCTCAGGGTACCCGAAGCTTTCTTT. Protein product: CASSLALRVPEAFF. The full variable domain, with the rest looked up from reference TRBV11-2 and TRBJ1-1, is EAGVAQSPRYKIIEKRQSVAFWCNPISGHATLYWYQQILGQGPKLLIQFQNNGVVDDSQLPKDRFSAERLKGVDSTLKIQPAKLEDSAVYLCASSLALRVPEAFFGQGTRLTVV.

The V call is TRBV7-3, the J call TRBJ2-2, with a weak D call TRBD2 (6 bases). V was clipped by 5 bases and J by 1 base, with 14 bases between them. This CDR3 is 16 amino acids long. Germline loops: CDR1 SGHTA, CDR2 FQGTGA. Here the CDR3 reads CASSLQPGLNTGELFF. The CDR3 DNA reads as TGTGCCAGCAGCCTCCAGCCGGGACTGAACACCGGGGAGCTGTTTTTT. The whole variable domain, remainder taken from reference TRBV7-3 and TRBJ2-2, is GAGVSQTPSNKVTEKGKYVELRCDPISGHTALYWYRQSLGQGPEFLIYFQGTGAADDSGLPNDRFFAVRPEGSVSTLKIQRTERGDSAVYLCASSLQPGLNTGELFFGEGSRLTVL.

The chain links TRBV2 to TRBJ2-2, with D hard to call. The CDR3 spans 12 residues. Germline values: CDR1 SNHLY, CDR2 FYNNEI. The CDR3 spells CASGWVPGELFF. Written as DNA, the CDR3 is TGTGCGTCCGGGTGGGTCCCCGGGGAGCTGTTTTTT.

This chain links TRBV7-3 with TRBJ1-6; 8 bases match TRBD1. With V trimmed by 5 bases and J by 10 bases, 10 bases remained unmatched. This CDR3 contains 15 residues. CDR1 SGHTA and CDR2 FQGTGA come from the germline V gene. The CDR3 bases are TGTGCCAGCAGCGAATCAGGGGGCCACGGATCACCCCTCCACTTT. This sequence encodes CASSESGGHGSPLHF.